The 8 T cell receptor beta chains below come from one sample, sequenced in a study of blood T cell repertoires in COVID-19. Sequencing used immunoSEQ multiplex PCR; TCRdb keeps in-frame clones, though not all of them. The sample includes around 210,000 clones, approximately 86% of them seen just once. The specimen was peripheral blood. The receptors here all came from a man aged 55 to 69 with COVID-19, enrolled during active disease.

The chain links TRBV28 to TRBJ1-2; TRBD1 agrees at 8 bases. The germline CDR1 and CDR2 sequences are MDHEN and SYDVKM. J gave up 3 bases and V 6 bases, and 9 bases lay outside the gene matches. This CDR3 has 15 amino acids. The CDR3 bases are TGTGCCAGCAGCCCCTTCGGGACAGGCTACTATGGCTACACCTTC. Translating it yields CASSPFGTGYYGYTF.

The chain joins TRBV28 to TRBJ2-7; 12 bases align to TRBD2. Germline V gene lookup returns CDR1 MDHEN and CDR2 SYDVKM. The CDR3 runs to 15 residues. The junction had 7 bases not matched to a gene; V was cut back by 4 bases and J by 6 bases. This CDR3 is CASSSGLAGLIEQYF. The CDR3 DNA follows: TGTGCCAGCAGTTCCGGACTAGCGGGATTAATCGAGCAGTACTTC.

V usage is TRBV15 and J usage is TRBJ2-3, with D possibly TRBD1 on 6 matching bases. The CDR3 consists of 12 residues. From germline, CDR1 is LNHNV and CDR2 YYDKDF (reference sequence). V dropped 2 bases and J dropped 6 bases, with 6 bases sitting between them. The CDR3 spells CATSRRGDTQYF. In nucleotides, the CDR3 is TGTGCCACCAGCAGAAGGGGGGATACGCAGTATTTT.

The chain uses TRBV4-2 and TRBJ2-3; TRBD2 matches at 7 bases. This CDR3 has 15 amino acids. CDR1 and CDR2 (germline): LGHNA, YNFKEQ. V trimming: 4 bases; J trimming: 5 bases; junction bases outside the gene matches: 9. As DNA, the CDR3 is TGTGCCAGCAGCCCCCCTGGCAGGGAGGGAGATACGCAGTATTTT. Amino acid sequence: CASSPPGREGDTQYF.

This chain uses TRBV7-2 with TRBJ1-1; D gene unclear. This CDR3 is built from 13 residues. The V gene's germline CDR1 is SGHTA and CDR2 FQGNSA. Trimming took off 0 bases at V and 4 bases at J, with 6 bases between the two ends. In DNA form, the CDR3 reads TGTGCCAGCAGCTTAGCTCGGGTCACTGAAGCTTTCTTT. Amino acid sequence: CASSLARVTEAFF. The full variable domain, in which reference TRBV7-2 and TRBJ1-1 provide the parts outside the CDR3, is GAGVSQSPSNKVTEKGKDVELRCDPISGHTALYWYRQSLGQGLEFLIYFQGNSAPDKSGLPSDRFSAERTGGSVSTLTIQRTQQEDSAVYLCASSLARVTEAFFGQGTRLTVV.

The rearrangement uses TRBV6-4 and TRBJ1-6; D is unclear. Germline CDR1 MRHNA, CDR2 SNTAGT. The length of the CDR3 is 14 residues. The germline V and J ends were trimmed by 5 bases and 7 bases, with 12 bases remaining between them. The CDR3 protein is CASSFGSGNSPLHF. The CDR3 DNA sequence: TGTGCCAGCAGTTTCGGGAGTGGGAATTCACCCCTCCACTTT.

The J gene is TRBJ2-2, the V gene TRBV5-5, with 9 positions matching TRBD1. V dropped 5 bases and J dropped 3; count of bases not matched to a gene: 11. The CDR3 is 17 residues long. CDR1 and CDR2 (germline): SGHKS, YYEKEE (reference sequence). The DNA of the CDR3 is TGTGCCAGCAGTCAAACCGGGACAGGGTGGGACACCGGGGAGCTGTTTTTT. This encodes CASSQTGTGWDTGELFF.

The V and J genes are TRBV3-1 (or the pseudogene TRBV3-2) and TRBJ2-5, with 12 bases lining up with TRBD2. Germline trimming cut 1 base from V and 4 bases from J; bases unmatched to any gene: 1. CDR1 is LGHDT, CDR2 YNNKEL, per germline (reference sequence). The CDR3 totals 15 residues. The CDR3 coding sequence is TGTGCCAGCAGCCAAGCGGGACTAGCGGGAGAGACCCAGTACTTC. Amino acids: CASSQAGLAGETQYF.